The present T cell receptor (beta chain) was sequenced within a study of shared T cell receptors in the human thymus. Trimming took off 1 base at V and 1 base at J, with 13 bases between the two ends. The length of the CDR3 is 16 residues. Germline V gene lookup returns CDR1 KGHSH and CDR2 LQKENI. The repertoire was sequenced with immunoSEQ multiplex PCR; TCRdb's copy has only in-frame clones and lacks some. The table includes more than 300,000 clones, around 95% detected once. V is TRBV18 and J is TRBJ1-1; no firm D call. This clonotype originated in a human donor. The sequenced sample consisted of thymocytes. CDR3 nucleotides: TGTGCCAGCTCACCACTCCCTGGAACCTCGAACACTGAAGCTTTCTTT. Amino acids: CASSPLPGTSNTEAFF.